The 14 T cell receptor beta chains below were found in one sample sequenced in a study of graft-versus-host responses after intestinal transplantation. Assay used: immunoSEQ multiplex PCR; TCRdb lists only in-frame clones, some missing. The table shows over 65,000 clones, with approximately 90% occurring only once. Their target antigens are unknown. This specimen was unstimulated CD8+ T cells sorted from spleen or lymph node cells, taken before transplant. Receptors were obtained from a human donor who was the organ donor for an intestinal transplant.

The rearrangement links TRBV27 to TRBJ1-6; 7 bases are shared with TRBD1. The CDR3 has 17 amino acids. The ends lost 8 bases at V and 5 bases at J; junction bases unmatched: 15. Germline loops: CDR1 MNHEY, CDR2 SMNVEV (reference sequence). In DNA, the CDR3 is TGTGCCAGCTCACCTCTACACCGGGACAGAAATAATTCACCCCTCCACTTT. Translated: CASSPLHRDRNNSPLHF.

The chain couples TRBV27 to TRBJ2-1; D perhaps matches TRBD2 (6 bases). Trimming removed 6 bases at V and 5 bases at J, with 26 bases between. This CDR3 contains 18 residues. The germline CDR1 and CDR2 sequences are MNHEY and SMNVEV (reference sequence). The CDR3 bases are TGTGCCAGCAGCCGGCGGGCCGGGACTCCCGTTTCCAACAATGAGCAGTTCTTC. Translating gives CASSRRAGTPVSNNEQFF.

V is TRBV27 and J is TRBJ1-1, with 7 bases lining up with TRBD1. This CDR3 region has 14 residues. Trimming removed 6 bases from V and 1 base from J; junction bases left unmatched: 5. Germline values: CDR1 MNHEY, CDR2 SMNVEV (reference sequence). CDR3 in DNA: TGTGCCAGCAGCCAGACAGGGCAGAACACTGAAGCTTTCTTT. It is translated as CASSQTGQNTEAFF.

This chain uses TRBV6-6 with TRBJ1-1; 8 bases match TRBD1. With V trimmed by 4 bases and J by 8 bases, 0 bases remained unmatched. Germline lookup yields CDR1 MNHNY and CDR2 SVGAGI (reference sequence). This CDR3 has 11 amino acids. The CDR3 loop is CASSWTGEAFF. The DNA of the CDR3 is TGTGCCAGCAGTTGGACAGGGGAAGCTTTCTTT.

The chain links TRBV19 to TRBJ2-7; perhaps TRBD2 as D (5 bases). The CDR3 loop spans 16 amino acids. In germline, CDR1 is LNHDA, CDR2 SQIVND (reference sequence). V lost 4 bases and J 0 bases, leaving 16 bases between the germline ends. CDR3 sequence: CASSTGKKGRSYEQYF. The CDR3 DNA sequence: TGTGCCAGTAGTACCGGGAAGAAAGGGCGCTCCTACGAGCAGTACTTC. The variable domain in full, with the rest retrieved from reference TRBV19 and TRBJ2-7, is DGGITQSPKYLFRKEGQNVTLSCEQNLNHDAMYWYRQDPGQGLRLIYYSQIVNDFQKGDIAEGYSVSREKKESFPLTVTSAQKNPTAFYLCASSTGKKGRSYEQYFGPGTRLTVT.

In its sample, this clone was seen a few times. The chain recombines TRBV6-1 with TRBJ1-2, with D maybe TRBD1 (6 bases). The germline CDR1 and CDR2 sequences are MNHNS and SASEGT. This CDR3 has 15 residues. The V gene lost 1 base and the J gene lost 2 bases, with 11 bases spanning the gap. CDR3 protein: CASSEGQARNYGYTF. CDR3 in DNA: TGTGCCAGCAGTGAAGGACAGGCGAGGAACTATGGCTACACCTTC.

The chain is built from TRBV30 and TRBJ2-7; 10 bases align to TRBD2. CDR1 GTSNPN and CDR2 SVGIG come from the germline V gene (reference sequence). J lost 4 bases, V lost 7 bases, and 7 bases had no gene match. The CDR3 consists of 13 residues. CDR3 sequence: CASKLAGNYEQYF. The CDR3 bases are TGTGCCTCCAAACTAGCGGGAAATTACGAGCAGTACTTC. Full variable domain (missing parts from reference TRBV30 and TRBJ2-7): SQTIHQWPATLVQPVGSPLSLECTVEGTSNPNLYWYRQAAGRGLQLLFYSVGIGQISSEVPQNLSASRPQDRQFILSSKKLLLSDSGFYLCASKLAGNYEQYFGPGTRLTVT.

This chain joins TRBV19 and TRBJ1-2; D is possibly TRBD1 (5 bases). The CDR3 is 13 residues long. Germline V CDR1 and CDR2: LNHDA, SQIVND (reference sequence). V was pared by 4 bases and J by 7 bases, with 13 bases between. The CDR3 nucleotides are TGTGCCAGTAGTAAATCCAGGGAGCTTGGCTACACCTTC. Its protein is CASSKSRELGYTF.

V is TRBV4-1 and J is TRBJ1-1; no definite D call. Trimming took off 2 bases at V and 3 bases at J, with 10 bases between the two ends. This CDR3 is built from 14 residues. Looked up from germline, CDR1 is MGHRA and CDR2 is YSYEKL. The CDR3 is CASSQLREYTEAFF. The CDR3 region has the DNA TGCGCCAGCAGCCAATTAAGGGAGTACACTGAAGCTTTCTTT.

The V call is TRBV14, the J call TRBJ2-5; no clear D. The CDR3 extends over 16 amino acids. Germline V gene lookup returns CDR1 SGHDN and CDR2 FVKESK. Between the trimmed V and J ends, which lost 0 bases and 1 base, there was a span of 12 bases. CDR3 sequence (DNA): TGTGCCAGCAGCCAAGATCTAGGACCAATCCAAGAGACCCAGTACTTC. It encodes CASSQDLGPIQETQYF.

The V call is TRBV7-9, the J call TRBJ1-4, with 8 nucleotides matching TRBD1. Germline V gene sequence: CDR1 SEHNR, CDR2 FQNEAQ (reference sequence). The CDR3 sequence is 16 residues long. After removal of 5 bases from V and 5 bases from J, the junction contained 10 bases not matched to a gene. The CDR3 DNA is TGTGCCAGCAGCATCGGACAGGGACGAAAGAATGAAAAACTGTTTTTT. Residues: CASSIGQGRKNEKLFF. Filled out from reference TRBV7-9 and TRBJ1-4, the complete variable domain reads DTGVSQNPRHKITKRGQNVTFRCDPISEHNRLYWYRQTLGQGPEFLTYFQNEAQLEKSRLLSDRFSAERPKGSFSTLEIQRTEQGDSAMYLCASSIGQGRKNEKLFFGSGTQLSVL.

The rearrangement links TRBV6-7 to TRBJ2-1, with D unresolved. TRBV6-7 is known as an ORF, though its function is uncertain. This CDR3 has 12 amino acids. Trimming pared 2 bases from V and 8 bases from J, leaving 7 bases between. Written as DNA, the CDR3 is TGTGCCAGCAGTTACGGTTGCGATGAGCAGTTCTTC. This encodes CASSYGCDEQFF.

The chain is built from TRBV7-9 and TRBJ2-1; 9 nucleotides agree with TRBD2. The V and J ends lost 5 bases and 5 bases, in that order; junction bases with no gene match: 7. Looked up from germline, CDR1 is SEHNR and CDR2 is FQNEAQ (reference sequence). The CDR3 spans 15 residues. The CDR3 bases are TGTGCCAGCAGCAAAACTAGCGGGCCACACAATGAGCAGTTCTTC. Protein product: CASSKTSGPHNEQFF.

The chain is built from TRBV29-1 and TRBJ2-1, with 8 nucleotides matching TRBD2. This CDR3 spans 14 amino acids. The germline gives CDR1 SQVTM, CDR2 ANQGSEA. The junction had 8 bases not matched to a gene; V was cut back by 5 bases and J by 5 bases. This CDR3 reads CSVTGTRLNNEQFF. The DNA of the CDR3 is TGCAGCGTTACAGGGACTAGGTTAAACAATGAGCAGTTCTTC.